This T cell receptor (beta chain) came from a study of long-term antiretroviral therapy in people with HIV. General study findings and limits: The repertoire was dominated at all time points by clones expanded before ART.

Sequencing used immunoSEQ v3.0 at survey level. Generated by immunoSEQ multiplex PCR, the TCRdb table keeps only in-frame clones and is missing some. The repertoire holds roughly 40,000 clones, with approximately 85% as singletons. Cryopreserved PBMC numbered 1-10 million per sample before DNA extraction. Germline CDR1 MNHNY, CDR2 SVGAGI (reference sequence). CDR3 length: 13 residues. The ends lost 7 bases at V and 7 bases at J; junction bases unmatched: 9. With respect to this clone: The antigen is unknown.

The TCR sequence derives from a woman aged 50 to 65 with HIV. The sample in question was unsorted PBMCs, obtained 3.1 years after starting antiretroviral therapy. The rearrangement links TRBV6-6 to TRBJ2-7; TRBD1 aligns across 8 bases. CDR3 DNA sequence: TGTGCCAGCACCCCGGACAGGGCCTGGGAGCAGTACTTC. This codes for CASTPDRAWEQYF.